This is a list of T cell receptor beta chains from one sample in a study of identical twins. In TCRdb, the 5' RACE reads were re-called with MiXCR into one record per CDR3 protein. The table has about 250,000 distinct CDR3 sequences, around 8% seen once. The data also belong to a second study, concerning yellow fever vaccine responses in identical twins.

Sample: CD8+ T cells sorted from blood. These receptor sequences come from a woman younger than 35 in good health. CDR3s include the opening cysteine and the closing phenylalanine or tryptophan.

cdr3_aa: CASSQRDSGRSANTQYF; cdr3_length: 17; j_call: TRBJ2-3; v_call: TRBV4-3
cdr3_aa: CASRDGGAGTQYF; cdr3_length: 13; j_call: TRBJ2-3; v_call: TRBV7-2
cdr3_aa: CASSHPLAGGPRNEQFF; cdr3_length: 17; j_call: TRBJ2-1; v_call: TRBV14
cdr3_aa: CASSQPTGQGEQYF; cdr3_length: 14; j_call: TRBJ2-7; v_call: TRBV28
cdr3_aa: CSARDFTVLKTQYF; cdr3_length: 14; j_call: TRBJ2-5; v_call: TRBV20-1
cdr3_aa: CSARDRIAGVGNEQYF; cdr3_length: 16; j_call: TRBJ2-7; v_call: TRBV20-1
cdr3_aa: CASSLDFSENIQYF; cdr3_length: 14; j_call: TRBJ2-4; v_call: TRBV11-2
cdr3_aa: CASSLTPGEITYEQYF; cdr3_length: 16; j_call: TRBJ2-7; v_call: TRBV4-2
cdr3_aa: CASGRVLYEQFF; cdr3_length: 12; j_call: TRBJ2-1; v_call: TRBV27
cdr3_aa: CASSLLGQTLYNEQFF; cdr3_length: 16; j_call: TRBJ2-1; v_call: TRBV6-2/TRBV6-3
cdr3_aa: CASSLSPGREETQYF; cdr3_length: 15; j_call: TRBJ2-5; v_call: TRBV7-9
cdr3_aa: CASSYQGPLQYF; cdr3_length: 12; j_call: TRBJ2-7; v_call: TRBV7-9
cdr3_aa: CASSPRTGAAETQYF; cdr3_length: 15; j_call: TRBJ2-5; v_call: TRBV7-9
cdr3_aa: CASSEGLAGYTDTQYF; cdr3_length: 16; j_call: TRBJ2-3; v_call: TRBV6-1
cdr3_aa: CASSRSSGGAIYNEQFF; cdr3_length: 17; j_call: TRBJ2-1; v_call: TRBV4-1
cdr3_aa: CASSLRNRVYDEQFF; cdr3_length: 15; j_call: TRBJ2-1; v_call: TRBV11-2
cdr3_aa: CASSWGGTGTQYF; cdr3_length: 13; j_call: TRBJ2-5; v_call: TRBV27
cdr3_aa: CASSERISYEQYF; cdr3_length: 13; j_call: TRBJ2-7; v_call: TRBV28
cdr3_aa: CATSRLGLAGGPGDHEQFF; cdr3_length: 19; j_call: TRBJ2-1; v_call: TRBV15
cdr3_aa: CASSIQGTGWRNTEAFF; cdr3_length: 17; j_call: TRBJ1-1; v_call: TRBV7-9
cdr3_aa: CTQSQGGYNEQFF; cdr3_length: 13; j_call: TRBJ2-1; v_call: TRBV5-6
cdr3_aa: CASTQTSQNYEQYF; cdr3_length: 14; j_call: TRBJ2-7; v_call: TRBV6-1
cdr3_aa: CASSDAGPQFSGPDSYYGYTF; cdr3_length: 21; j_call: TRBJ1-2; v_call: TRBV9
cdr3_aa: CASSNNRVDQPQHF; cdr3_length: 14; j_call: TRBJ1-5; v_call: TRBV6-5
cdr3_aa: CASSHPRSGGRISGELFF; cdr3_length: 18; j_call: TRBJ2-2; v_call: TRBV4-1
cdr3_aa: CASSSVAERPNTEAFF; cdr3_length: 16; j_call: TRBJ1-1; v_call: TRBV12-3/TRBV12-4
cdr3_aa: CASGKRGESTDTQYF; cdr3_length: 15; j_call: TRBJ2-3; v_call: TRBV12-5
cdr3_aa: CASSVGWDEQFF; cdr3_length: 12; j_call: TRBJ2-1; v_call: TRBV9
cdr3_aa: CASSTAGTGVDEQYF; cdr3_length: 15; j_call: TRBJ2-7; v_call: TRBV5-6
cdr3_aa: CSARDFGGAMDEQYF; cdr3_length: 15; j_call: TRBJ2-7; v_call: TRBV20-1
cdr3_aa: CASSLAEGPNTDTQYF; cdr3_length: 16; j_call: TRBJ2-3; v_call: TRBV7-9
cdr3_aa: CASTRGLAGGNEQFF; cdr3_length: 15; j_call: TRBJ2-1; v_call: TRBV28
cdr3_aa: CASSSPGGEDTQYF; cdr3_length: 14; j_call: TRBJ2-3; v_call: TRBV7-8
cdr3_aa: CSARDSGGVTYNEQFF; cdr3_length: 16; j_call: TRBJ2-1; v_call: TRBV20-1
cdr3_aa: CASSTSRTGGYEQYF; cdr3_length: 15; j_call: TRBJ2-7; v_call: TRBV27
cdr3_aa: CASSSTGAETQYF; cdr3_length: 13; j_call: TRBJ2-5; v_call: TRBV12-3/TRBV12-4
cdr3_aa: CASSPQSYEQYF; cdr3_length: 12; j_call: TRBJ2-7; v_call: TRBV11-2
cdr3_aa: CASTGGRVKETQYF; cdr3_length: 14; j_call: TRBJ2-5; v_call: TRBV2
cdr3_aa: CASSLVPGGLETQYF; cdr3_length: 15; j_call: TRBJ2-5; v_call: TRBV7-2
cdr3_aa: CASSPAGLADVYTDTQYF; cdr3_length: 18; j_call: TRBJ2-3; v_call: TRBV11-1
cdr3_aa: CASSQDSGPYEQYF; cdr3_length: 14; j_call: TRBJ2-7; v_call: TRBV4-3
cdr3_aa: CASSQRLAGNEQFF; cdr3_length: 14; j_call: TRBJ2-1; v_call: TRBV4-3
cdr3_aa: CASSARNGYTF; cdr3_length: 11; j_call: TRBJ1-2; v_call: TRBV9
cdr3_aa: CASSEAPAGNYEQYF; cdr3_length: 15; j_call: TRBJ2-7; v_call: TRBV2
cdr3_aa: CASSQRTGGYEQYF; cdr3_length: 14; j_call: TRBJ2-7; v_call: TRBV4-1
cdr3_aa: CASSQDISREGDTF; cdr3_length: 14; j_call: TRBJ1-2; v_call: TRBV4-3
cdr3_aa: CASSFTPGQPQHF; cdr3_length: 13; j_call: TRBJ1-5; v_call: TRBV28
cdr3_aa: CASHSGVDTQYF; cdr3_length: 12; j_call: TRBJ2-3; v_call: TRBV11-2
cdr3_aa: CSVTGLDSQETQYF; cdr3_length: 14; j_call: TRBJ2-5; v_call: TRBV29-1
cdr3_aa: CASSLSDMRKNSPLHF; cdr3_length: 16; j_call: TRBJ1-6; v_call: TRBV7-9
cdr3_aa: CSAWTQSSYDQYF; cdr3_length: 13; j_call: TRBJ2-7; v_call: TRBV29-1
cdr3_aa: CASSFRQYNEQFF; cdr3_length: 13; j_call: TRBJ2-1; v_call: TRBV28
cdr3_aa: CASSYMGSNYEQYF; cdr3_length: 14; j_call: TRBJ2-7; v_call: TRBV6-5
cdr3_aa: CATSDFGGAEQFF; cdr3_length: 13; j_call: TRBJ2-1; v_call: TRBV24-1
cdr3_aa: CAISESFGTGNDEQYF; cdr3_length: 16; j_call: TRBJ2-7; v_call: TRBV10-3
cdr3_aa: CAISQGTGDLETQYF; cdr3_length: 15; j_call: TRBJ2-5; v_call: TRBV10-3
cdr3_aa: CASSFETGGSYEQYF; cdr3_length: 15; j_call: TRBJ2-7; v_call: TRBV28
cdr3_aa: CASSQVGGSGTYEQYF; cdr3_length: 16; j_call: TRBJ2-7; v_call: TRBV4-1
cdr3_aa: CASSQGLADSYEQYF; cdr3_length: 15; j_call: TRBJ2-7; v_call: TRBV4-2
cdr3_aa: CASSQDTGKLPYEQYF; cdr3_length: 16; j_call: TRBJ2-7; v_call: TRBV4-3